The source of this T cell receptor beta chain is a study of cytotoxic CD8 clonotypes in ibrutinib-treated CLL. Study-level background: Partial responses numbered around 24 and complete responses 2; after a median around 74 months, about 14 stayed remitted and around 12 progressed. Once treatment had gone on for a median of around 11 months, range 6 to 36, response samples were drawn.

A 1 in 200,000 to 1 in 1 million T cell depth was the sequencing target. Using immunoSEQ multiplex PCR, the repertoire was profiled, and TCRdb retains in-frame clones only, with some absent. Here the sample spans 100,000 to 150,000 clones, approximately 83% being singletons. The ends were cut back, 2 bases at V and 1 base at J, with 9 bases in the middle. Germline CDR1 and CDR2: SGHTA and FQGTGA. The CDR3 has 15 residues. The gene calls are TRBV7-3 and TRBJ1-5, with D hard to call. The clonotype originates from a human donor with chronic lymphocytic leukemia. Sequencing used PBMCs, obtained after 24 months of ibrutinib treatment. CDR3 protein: CASSLARQSNQPQHF. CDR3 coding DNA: TGTGCCAGCAGCTTAGCCAGGCAAAGCAATCAGCCCCAGCATTTT.